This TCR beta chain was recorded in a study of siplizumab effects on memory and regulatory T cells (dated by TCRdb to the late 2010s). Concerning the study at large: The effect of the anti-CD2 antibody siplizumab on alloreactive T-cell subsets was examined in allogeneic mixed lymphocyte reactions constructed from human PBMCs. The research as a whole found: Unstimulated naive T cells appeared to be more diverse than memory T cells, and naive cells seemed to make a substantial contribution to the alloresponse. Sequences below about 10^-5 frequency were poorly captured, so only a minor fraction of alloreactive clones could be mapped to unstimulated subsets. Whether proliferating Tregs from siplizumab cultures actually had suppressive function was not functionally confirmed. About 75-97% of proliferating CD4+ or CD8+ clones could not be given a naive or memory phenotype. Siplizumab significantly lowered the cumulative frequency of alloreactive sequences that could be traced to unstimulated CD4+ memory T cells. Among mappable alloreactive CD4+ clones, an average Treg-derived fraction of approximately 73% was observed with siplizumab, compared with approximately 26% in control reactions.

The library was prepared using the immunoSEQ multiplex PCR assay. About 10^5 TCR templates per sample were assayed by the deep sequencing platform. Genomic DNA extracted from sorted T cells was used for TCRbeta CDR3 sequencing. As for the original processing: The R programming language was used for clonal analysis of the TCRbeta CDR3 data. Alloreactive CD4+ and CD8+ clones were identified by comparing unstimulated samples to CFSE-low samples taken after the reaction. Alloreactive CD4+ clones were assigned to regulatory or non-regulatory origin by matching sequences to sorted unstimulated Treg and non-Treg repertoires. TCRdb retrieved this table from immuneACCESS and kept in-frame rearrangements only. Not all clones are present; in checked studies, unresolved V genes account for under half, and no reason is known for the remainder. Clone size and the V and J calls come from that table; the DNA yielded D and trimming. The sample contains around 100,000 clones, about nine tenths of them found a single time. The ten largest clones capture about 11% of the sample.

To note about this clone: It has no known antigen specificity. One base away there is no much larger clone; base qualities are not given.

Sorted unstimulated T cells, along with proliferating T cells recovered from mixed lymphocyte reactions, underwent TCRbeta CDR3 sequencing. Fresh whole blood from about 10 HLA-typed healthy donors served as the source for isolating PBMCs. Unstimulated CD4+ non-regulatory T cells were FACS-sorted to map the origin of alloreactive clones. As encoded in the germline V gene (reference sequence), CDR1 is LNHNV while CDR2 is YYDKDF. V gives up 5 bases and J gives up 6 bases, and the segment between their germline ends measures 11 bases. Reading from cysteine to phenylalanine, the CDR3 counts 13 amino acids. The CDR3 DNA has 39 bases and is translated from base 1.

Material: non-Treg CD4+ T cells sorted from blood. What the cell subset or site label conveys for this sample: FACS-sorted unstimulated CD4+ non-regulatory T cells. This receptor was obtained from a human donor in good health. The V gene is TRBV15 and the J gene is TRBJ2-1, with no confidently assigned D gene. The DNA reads TGTGCCACCAGCTCCCAGAGGAGCAATGAGCAGTTCTTC. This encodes CATSSQRSNEQFF.